A single sample is the source of the 24 T cell receptor beta chains below, sequenced in a study of blood T cells in healthy people across ages. The second PCR ran about 7 to 12 cycles with a sample-barcoded 5' primer and J-beta primers. One entry per CDR3 protein results from TCRdb running MiXCR on the 5' RACE reads. The sample carries about 1.6 million distinct CDR3 sequences, roughly 32% recorded once. Material: blood. These receptors originate from a woman aged 25 to 39 in good health.

This clonotype appeared a few times. This chain joins TRBV7-2 and TRBJ1-6; D not resolved. The CDR3 has 14 amino acids. The V end was cut by 5 bases, the J end by 4 bases, with 9 bases between. The V gene's germline CDR1 is SGHTA and CDR2 FQGNSA. CDR3 in amino acids: CASSGRGYNSPLHF. DNA for the CDR3: TGTGCCAGCAGCGGCCGGGGTTATAATTCACCCCTCCACTTT.

Here the CDR3 DNA reads TGCGCCAGCAGCCCAAGCGTGGCGGCCGACACTGAAGCTTTCTTT. This encodes CASSPSVAADTEAFF. The chain links TRBV4-1 to TRBJ1-1; the D is unclear. V was clipped by 4 bases and J by 3 bases, with 15 bases between them. Germline V gives CDR1 MGHRA, CDR2 YSYEKL. CDR3 length: 15 amino acids.

This clonotype was picked up a small number of times. The chain employs TRBV6-1 and TRBJ1-1; no firm D call. The ends were cut back, 6 bases at V and 0 bases at J, with 17 bases in the middle. From germline, CDR1 is MNHNS and CDR2 SASEGT. CDR3 length: 16 residues. The CDR3 DNA follows: TGTGCCAGCAGCCGGAGGACGGGAGTTTTGAACACTGAAGCTTTCTTT. This sequence encodes CASSRRTGVLNTEAFF.

V is TRBV10-3 and J is TRBJ2-7; the D gene is possibly TRBD1 (6 bases). The CDR3 covers 12 residues. Germline V CDR1 and CDR2: ENHRY, SYGVKD. Trimming cost V 8 bases and J 3 bases, with 11 bases left between them. The chain's CDR3 is CAIRDTHYEQYF. CDR3 in DNA: TGTGCCATCCGGGACACCCACTACGAGCAGTACTTC.

This clonotype was seen more than once but under ten times. The chain is built from TRBV6-6 and TRBJ1-2; D remains ambiguous. Trimming pared 1 base from V and 6 bases from J, leaving 3 bases between. The CDR3 runs to 11 residues. Germline-derived CDR1 and CDR2 are MNHNY and SVGAGI (reference sequence). The CDR3 here is CASSYLDGYTF. The CDR3 region has the DNA TGTGCCAGCAGTTACTTGGATGGCTACACCTTC.

V and J are TRBV4-1 and TRBJ1-2, with D hard to call. Trimming cost V 2 bases and J 5 bases, with 18 bases left between them. Germline V gene lookup returns CDR1 MGHRA and CDR2 YSYEKL. The CDR3 has 16 amino acids. The CDR3 nucleotides read TGCGCCAGCAGCCAACCGACTCGTTTGCGAGGGTATGGCTACACCTTC. Translating gives CASSQPTRLRGYGYTF.

This clonotype was found a few times. The chain employs TRBV15 and TRBJ2-7, with 11 bases aligning to TRBD2. CDR3 length equals 17 residues. J was trimmed by 0 bases and V by 1 base; bases with no gene match: 5. Germline lookup yields CDR1 LNHNV and CDR2 YYDKDF (reference sequence). DNA of the CDR3: TGTGCCACCAGCAGAGTAGCGGGAGGGCCGAGCTCCTACGAGCAGTACTTC. Translated, it gives CATSRVAGGPSSYEQYF.

The chain has TRBV7-2 and TRBJ2-5; TRBD2 aligns across 12 bases. After removal of 5 bases from V and 5 bases from J, the junction contained 12 bases not matched to a gene. Per the germline V gene, CDR1 is SGHTA and CDR2 is FQGNSA. The CDR3 extends over 17 amino acids. CDR3: CASSQTASGGAWETQYF. As DNA, the CDR3 is TGTGCCAGCAGCCAAACGGCTAGCGGGGGGGCCTGGGAGACCCAGTACTTC.

Of note for this clonotype: This may stem from a read error, because a much larger clone lies one nucleotide away. The chain links TRBV29-1 to TRBJ2-5; D ambiguous. CDR1 is SQVTM, CDR2 ANQGSEA, per germline. This CDR3 spans 15 amino acids. V lost 7 bases, J lost 13 bases, and 31 bases lay in between. CDR3 in DNA: TGCAGCGCCGAATCCGGGCCAAGCGACCCCTACGAGCGGTACTTC. Translation: CSAESGPSDPYERYF. The full variable domain, its missing parts supplied by reference TRBV29-1 and TRBJ2-5, is SAVISQKPSRDICQRGTSLTIQCQVDSQVTMMFWYRQQPGQSLTLIATANQGSEATYESGFVIDKFPISRPNLTFSTLTVSNMSPEDSSIYLCSAESGPSDPYERYFGPGTRLLVL.

The chain carries TRBV21-1 and TRBJ2-1; TRBD1, the D gene given by the table, was not confirmed from the DNA. TRBV21-1 is deemed a pseudogene. The CDR3 extends over 13 amino acids. The CDR3, as DNA: TGTGCCAGCAGCAATGGACAACTTACTGAGCAGTTCTTC. Translating gives CASSNGQLTEQFF.

This clonotype was found a few times. The rearrangement links TRBV7-9 to TRBJ2-7; D is possibly TRBD2 (5 bases). The V gene lost 5 bases and the J gene lost 2 bases, with 13 bases spanning the gap. The CDR3 extends over 14 amino acids. Germline V CDR1 and CDR2: SEHNR, FQNEAQ (reference sequence). As DNA, the CDR3 is TGTGCCAGCAGCGCCAATGGGAGTCCCTACGAGCAGTACTTC. It yields the protein CASSANGSPYEQYF.

Details on this clonotype: The junction shows a germline mismatch at one end, possibly a read error. The chain couples TRBV13 to TRBJ2-1; D may match TRBD1 or TRBD2 (5 bases each). CDR3 length equals 13 residues. Germline assignment: CDR1 PRHDT and CDR2 FYEKMQ (reference sequence). DNA of the CDR3: TGTGTCAGCAGCCGGGACCAAAACAATGAGCAGTTCTTC. Protein: CVSSRDQNNEQFF.

The chain uses TRBV12-3 or TRBV12-4 and TRBJ2-2; 10 bases map to TRBD2. The CDR3 contains 17 residues. V lost 3 bases to trimming and J lost 3 bases; unmatched junction nucleotides: 7. This CDR3 reads CASSFPSGSSYTGELFF. CDR3 DNA sequence: TGTGCCAGCAGTTTTCCTAGCGGGAGTTCCTACACCGGGGAGCTGTTTTTT.

V gene TRBV3-1 combines with J gene TRBJ1-2; TRBD1 matches 7 bases. In germline, CDR1 is LGHDT, CDR2 YNNKEL (reference sequence). Losses at the gene ends were 4 bases for V and 0 bases for J; bases not matched to a gene: 5. The CDR3 covers 15 residues. CDR3 bases: TGTGCCAGCAGCCCGGACAGGCGAGCTAACTATGGCTACACCTTC. This translates into CASSPDRRANYGYTF.

This clonotype was recorded many times. J is TRBJ2-7 and V is TRBV12-3 or TRBV12-4, with a possible D match to TRBD2 (5 bases). The CDR3 is made up of 14 amino acids. V was clipped by 1 base and J by 1 base, with 8 bases between them. CDR3 nucleotides: TGTGCCAGCAGTTTAGGGCGGGTATCCTACGAGCAGTACTTC. This gives the protein CASSLGRVSYEQYF.

The V and J genes are TRBV7-9 and TRBJ2-7; 14 positions agree with TRBD2. Trimming took 5 bases from V and 6 from J; bases not matched to a gene: 6. This CDR3 has 15 amino acids. The germline V gene encodes CDR1 SEHNR and CDR2 FQNEAQ (reference sequence). CDR3 nucleotides: TGTGCCAGCAGCCAGGGACTAGCGGGAGAGGCCGAGCAGTACTTC. Protein: CASSQGLAGEAEQYF.

In the case of this clonotype: One base away lies a much larger clone, so this may be a sequencing read error. The chain uses TRBV29-1 and TRBJ2-1; maybe TRBD1 (6 bases). Per the germline V gene, CDR1 is SQVTM and CDR2 is ANQGSEA. CDR3 size: 16 residues. Trimming pared 7 bases from V and 3 bases from J, leaving 22 bases between. CDR3 sequence (DNA): TGCAGCGCCCAGAAAGACCGGGACATGGTCTACAATGAGCAGTTCTTC. It yields the protein CSAQKDRDMVYNEQFF.

V and J are TRBV20-1 and TRBJ2-1, with a weak D call TRBD2 (6 bases). The V end lost 3 bases, the J end lost 4 bases, and 10 bases lay between the germline ends. The CDR3 is 13 amino acids. CDR1 DFQATT and CDR2 SNEGSKA come from the germline V gene (reference sequence). CDR3 region: CSASPGRYNEQFF. The CDR3 DNA sequence: TGCAGTGCTAGTCCCGGGAGATACAATGAGCAGTTCTTC.

This clonotype was counted ten times or more. The V gene is TRBV5-1, the J gene TRBJ2-5; D remains ambiguous. The germline CDR1 and CDR2 sequences are SGHRS and YFSETQ. This CDR3 comprises 11 residues. Deletions cut 5 bases from V and 5 bases from J, with 7 bases between. CDR3 sequence: CASRLAETQYF. In nucleotides, the CDR3 is TGCGCCAGCAGACTTGCGGAGACCCAGTACTTC.

The chain joins TRBV20-1 to TRBJ2-5, with 9 bases matching TRBD1. With V trimmed by 1 base and J by 3 bases, 0 bases remained unmatched. CDR3 length equals 13 residues. Germline loops: CDR1 DFQATT, CDR2 SNEGSKA (reference sequence). In nucleotides, the CDR3 is TGCAGTGCTAGAGGGGACAGGGAAGAGACCCAGTACTTC. Protein: CSARGDREETQYF.

The chain couples TRBV29-1 to TRBJ1-2; D unresolved. The CDR3 spans 13 residues. CDR1 is SQVTM and CDR2 is ANQGSEA in the germline V gene. V was clipped by 5 bases and J by 4 bases, with 14 bases between them. The CDR3 nucleotides are TGCAGCGTTAATCCAGGAGTGGGCTATGGCTACACCTTC. Translation: CSVNPGVGYGYTF.

V is TRBV4-1 and J is TRBJ1-2; 7 bases are shared with TRBD1. Trimming took 1 base from V and 6 from J; bases not matched to a gene: 8. The CDR3 runs 15 residues. In germline, CDR1 is MGHRA, CDR2 YSYEKL. The CDR3 spells CASSQGGTAHNGYTF. The CDR3 DNA sequence: TGCGCCAGCAGCCAAGGGGGGACAGCACATAATGGCTACACCTTC.

The chain has TRBV7-2 and TRBJ2-3, with 10 bases identical to TRBD2. This CDR3 contains 17 residues. With V trimmed by 2 bases and J by 0 bases, 5 bases remained unmatched. CDR1 and CDR2 from the germline V gene are SGHTA and FQGNSA. The CDR3 loop is CASSLWTSGPSTDTQYF. The CDR3 region has the DNA TGTGCCAGCAGCTTATGGACTAGCGGACCTAGCACAGATACGCAGTATTTT.

This clonotype showed up just a few times. CDR3 sequence reads: CSARIVGGPRSSYNEQFF. In DNA form, the CDR3 reads TGCAGTGCTAGAATAGTAGGGGGGCCAAGGAGCTCCTACAATGAGCAGTTCTTC. The V gene is TRBV20-1, the J gene TRBJ2-1; D tentatively fits TRBD1 or TRBD2 (6 bases each). The V end was cut by 2 bases, the J end by 0 bases, with 20 bases between. The CDR3 length is 18 residues. Looked up from germline, CDR1 is DFQATT and CDR2 is SNEGSKA (reference sequence).